This TCR beta chain comes out of a study of T cells in Graves' hyperthyroidism and ophthalmopathy. Study-level results: In simple terms, a model built on 13 V-J features told ophthalmopathy apart from stable hyperthyroidism. Model predictions of ophthalmopathy came a median approximately 6.8 months before onset.

TCR beta CDR3 sequences were amplified from RNA transcripts. The HTBI primer set was used in a first-round RT-PCR of the TCR CDR3. TCRdb re-called the multiplex PCR reads through MiXCR, storing one row per CDR3 protein. This sample has about half a million distinct CDR3 sequences; approximately 22% occur once, and the top ten carry around 54%. As regards this clonotype: Its antigen is still unknown.

Pregnant or lactating patients were excluded, as were those with uncontrolled infection or other autoimmune disease. Each diagnosis drew on symptoms, thyroxine, TRAb, thyroid ultrasound and orbital computed tomography findings. Germline loops: CDR1 SGHTA, CDR2 FQGNSA. The CDR3 sequence is 15 residues long. V gave up 7 bases and J gave up 1 base, with 16 bases separating them. The sequence came from a woman in her 70s with Graves' ophthalmopathy. Sequencing input: blood. The V and J genes are TRBV7-2 and TRBJ1-1, with D perhaps matching TRBD1 (5 bases). The CDR3 is CASIPDKGRNTEAFF. The CDR3 DNA follows: TGTGCCAGCATCCCTGACAAGGGGAGGAACACTGAAGCTTTCTTT.